This TCR beta chain derives from a study of cytomegalovirus exposure and HLA in healthy donors. Regarding the study as a whole: According to a later analysis, most TCR beta chains associated with CMV appeared HLA-restricted.

PCR amplification relied on 60 Vbeta primers (plus 13 Jbeta primers). Some clones are missing from TCRdb's copy, which holds only in-frame ones; the method was immunoSEQ multiplex PCR. The table has about 160,000 clones, over 60% seen once; the top ten hold about 0.91%. Turning to this clone: The target antigen is unknown.

This clonotype was sampled from a woman aged 45 to 65 in good health and CMV-seropositive. Sequencing input: PBMCs.

CDR3 DNA sequence: TGTGCCAGCAGCCCGACTAGCCCCGCAGATACGCAGTATTTT. Amino acid sequence: CASSPTSPADTQYF. The gene calls are TRBV6-5 and TRBJ2-3; TRBD2 matches 7 bases. The CDR3 is made up of 14 amino acids. V lost 6 bases and J lost 4; bases outside the gene matches: 7. The germline CDR1 and CDR2 sequences are MNHEY and SVGAGI.